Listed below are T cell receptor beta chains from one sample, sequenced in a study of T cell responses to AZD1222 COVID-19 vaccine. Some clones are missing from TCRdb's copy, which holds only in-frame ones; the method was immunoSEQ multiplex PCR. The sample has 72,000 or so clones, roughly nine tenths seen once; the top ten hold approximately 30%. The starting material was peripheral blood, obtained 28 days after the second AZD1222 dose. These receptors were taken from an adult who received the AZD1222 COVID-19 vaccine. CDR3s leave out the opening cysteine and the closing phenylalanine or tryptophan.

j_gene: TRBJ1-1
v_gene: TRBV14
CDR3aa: ASSRRPNTEAF

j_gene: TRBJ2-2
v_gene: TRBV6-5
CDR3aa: ASSRPGDPAGELF

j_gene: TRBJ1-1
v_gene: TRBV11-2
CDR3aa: ASRPTGTTEAF

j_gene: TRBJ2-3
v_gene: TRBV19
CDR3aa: ASSLGYTQY

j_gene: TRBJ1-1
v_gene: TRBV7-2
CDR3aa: ASSYGRYTEAF

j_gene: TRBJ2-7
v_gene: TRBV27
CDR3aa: ASSLYPPGQLYEQY

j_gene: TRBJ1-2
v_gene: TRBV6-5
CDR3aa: ASSYSKRNYGYT

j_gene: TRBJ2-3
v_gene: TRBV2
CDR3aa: ASSVDSGTDTQY

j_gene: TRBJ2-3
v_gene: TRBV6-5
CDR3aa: AMRTSTDTQY

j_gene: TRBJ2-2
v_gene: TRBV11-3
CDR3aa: ASSLQGRLTGELF

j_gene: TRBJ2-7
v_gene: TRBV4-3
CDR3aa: ASSPLSGGDYEQY

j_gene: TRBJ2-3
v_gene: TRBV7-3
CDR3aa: ASSWTSTDTQY

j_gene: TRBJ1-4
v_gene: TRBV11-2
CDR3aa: ASSRSTAGIEKLF

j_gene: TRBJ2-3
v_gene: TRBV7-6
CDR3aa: ASSLAGGSDTQY

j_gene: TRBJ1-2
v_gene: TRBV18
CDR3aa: ASSSGQAPDGYT

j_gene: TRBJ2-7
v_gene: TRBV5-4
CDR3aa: ASSLWASGSSEY

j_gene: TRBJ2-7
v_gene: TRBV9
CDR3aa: ASSVGGEQY

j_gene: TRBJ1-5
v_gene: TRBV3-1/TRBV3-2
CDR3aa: ASSQGDQPQH

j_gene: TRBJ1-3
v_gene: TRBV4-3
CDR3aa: ASSASAGPNTIY

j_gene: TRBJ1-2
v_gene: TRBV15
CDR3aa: ATSQRGQSFGYT

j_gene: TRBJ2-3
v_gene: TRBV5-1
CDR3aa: ASSLTGGSDTQY

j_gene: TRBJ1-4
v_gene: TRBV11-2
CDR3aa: ASSLGQGTGEKLF

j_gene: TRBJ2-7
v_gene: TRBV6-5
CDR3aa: ASSPTGGVDEQY

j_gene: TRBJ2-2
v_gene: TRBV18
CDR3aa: ASSPPYRHNNTGELF

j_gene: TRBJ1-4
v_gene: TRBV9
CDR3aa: ASSARGGVLNEKLF

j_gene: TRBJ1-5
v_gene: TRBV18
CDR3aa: ASSPGGFQPQH

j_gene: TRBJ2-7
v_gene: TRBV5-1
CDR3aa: ASRNYSYEQY

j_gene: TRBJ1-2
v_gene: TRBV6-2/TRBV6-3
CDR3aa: ASSPTRESPGYGYT

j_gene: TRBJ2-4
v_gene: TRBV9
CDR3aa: ASTLIAKNIQY

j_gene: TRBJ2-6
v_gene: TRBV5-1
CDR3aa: ASSLGAFSGANVLT